One and the same sample provided the 17 T cell receptor beta chains below, sequenced in a study of cytomegalovirus exposure and HLA in healthy donors. PCR employed 60 Vbeta and 13 Jbeta primers. Generated by immunoSEQ multiplex PCR, the TCRdb table keeps only in-frame clones and is missing some. This table has around 190,000 clones, approximately 86% appearing once. Sequenced sample: PBMCs. The receptors originated from a woman between 18 and 30 years old in good health and CMV-seronegative.

The V gene is TRBV7-9, the J gene TRBJ2-3, with 14 bases fitting TRBD2. The germline gives CDR1 SEHNR, CDR2 FQNEAQ (reference sequence). This CDR3 comprises 18 residues. The junction had 7 bases not matched to a gene; V was cut back by 5 bases and J by 0 bases. In DNA form, the CDR3 reads TGTGCCAGCAGCCCGGGACTAGCGGGGGCTACTAGCACAGATACGCAGTATTTT. This sequence encodes CASSPGLAGATSTDTQYF.

With regard to this clone: The junction departs from the called germline gene at one end, perhaps through a read error. The V gene is TRBV2, the J gene TRBJ2-7; a possible D gene is TRBD1 (5 bases). The CDR3 loop spans 14 amino acids. Per the germline V gene, CDR1 is SNHLY and CDR2 is FYNNEI. The CDR3 is CASNEAQGSYEQYF. The CDR3, as DNA: TGTGCCAGCAATGAAGCCCAGGGATCCTACGAGCAGTACTTC. Filled out from reference TRBV2 and TRBJ2-7, the complete variable domain reads EPEVTQTPSHQVTQMGQEVILRCVPISNHLYFYWYRQILGQKVEFLVSFYNNEISEKSEIFDDQFSVERPDGSNFTLKIRSTKLEDSAMYFCASNEAQGSYEQYFGPGTRLTVT.

This sequence joins TRBV6-4 and TRBJ1-1; 9 bases fit TRBD1. Trimming removed 5 bases from V and 7 bases from J; junction bases left unmatched: 2. The germline gives CDR1 MRHNA, CDR2 SNTAGT. The CDR3 is 12 residues long. The CDR3 protein is CASSPGQGEAFF. The DNA of the CDR3 is TGTGCCAGCAGTCCGGGACAGGGTGAAGCTTTCTTT.

The CDR3 loop is CASTGDGANVLTF. In DNA form, the CDR3 reads TGTGCCAGCACAGGGGACGGGGCCAACGTCCTGACTTTC. The chain is built from TRBV2 and TRBJ2-6; D possibly corresponds to TRBD1 (6 bases). V lost 7 bases and J lost 4, with 8 bases in between. Germline lookup yields CDR1 SNHLY and CDR2 FYNNEI. The CDR3 totals 13 residues.

The rearrangement uses TRBV5-6 and TRBJ2-3, with 12 nucleotides matching TRBD2. CDR1 and CDR2 (germline): SGHDT, YYEEEE. The junction had 12 bases not matched to a gene; V was cut back by 3 bases and J by 1 base. CDR3 length: 19 residues. Here the CDR3 reads CASSSVVLAGGRGTDTQYF. The DNA of the CDR3 is TGTGCCAGCAGCTCGGTGGTGCTAGCGGGAGGGCGGGGCACAGATACGCAGTATTTT.

This clone was seen once. One end of the junction varies from germline; a read error may be responsible. The rearrangement joins TRBV7-9 to TRBJ2-1; perhaps TRBD2 as D (6 bases). Germline CDR1 SEHNR, CDR2 FQNEAQ (reference sequence). The CDR3 consists of 19 residues. This CDR3 is CASILYSVAVFSSYNEQFF. The CDR3 nucleotides are TGTGCCAGCATCCTATACTCGGTAGCGGTATTTAGCTCCTACAATGAACAGTTCTTC. The full variable domain, its missing parts supplied by reference TRBV7-9 and TRBJ2-1, is DTGVSQNPRHKITKRGQNVTFRCDPISEHNRLYWYRQTLGQGPEFLTYFQNEAQLEKSRLLSDRFSAERPKGSFSTLEIQRTEQGDSAMYLCASILYSVAVFSSYNEQFFGPGTRLTVL.

The chain has TRBV27 and TRBJ1-1; TRBD1 matches 8 bases. The V gene's germline CDR1 is MNHEY and CDR2 SMNVEV (reference sequence). The J segment lost 4 bases and the V segment lost 0 bases, leaving 4 bases of the junction unmatched. The CDR3 sequence is 15 residues long. In nucleotides, the CDR3 is TGTGCCAGCAGTTTATCGGGACAGGCCGGCACTGAAGCTTTCTTT. As protein: CASSLSGQAGTEAFF.

This chain connects TRBV7-2 to TRBJ1-6; D remains unclear. The germline V gene has CDR1 SGHTA and CDR2 FQGNSA. The V end was cut by 5 bases, the J end by 10 bases, with 15 bases between. CDR3 length: 14 residues. CDR3 in amino acids: CASSPRRGWSPLHF. The CDR3 coding sequence is TGTGCCAGCAGCCCCCGACGGGGATGGTCACCCCTCCACTTT.

V gene TRBV27 combines with J gene TRBJ2-7; 9 nucleotides align to TRBD1. The germline gives CDR1 MNHEY, CDR2 SMNVEV (reference sequence). V lost 6 bases to trimming and J lost 5 bases; unmatched junction nucleotides: 8. The CDR3 sequence is 14 residues long. The DNA of the CDR3 is TGTGCCAGCAGATTACGACAGGGGGGGCACGAGCAGTACTTC. This gives the protein CASRLRQGGHEQYF.

The J gene is TRBJ2-1, the V gene TRBV11-3; D unclear. The germline V gene has CDR1 SGHNT and CDR2 YENEEA. There are 11 residues in the CDR3. V was trimmed by 2 bases and J by 9 bases, leaving 5 bases between them. The CDR3 region is CASSLSFEQFF. CDR3 sequence (DNA): TGTGCCAGCAGCTTATCATTTGAGCAGTTCTTC. Drawing the rest from reference TRBV11-3 and TRBJ2-1, the complete variable domain is EAGVVQSPRYKIIEKKQPVAFWCNPISGHNTLYWYLQNLGQGPELLIRYENEEAVDDSQLPKDRFSAERLKGVDSTLKIQPAELGDSAVYLCASSLSFEQFFGPGTRLTVL.

The chain combines TRBV5-4 with TRBJ2-2, with a tentative D call TRBD1 (5 bases). This CDR3 is built from 15 residues. Germline CDR1 is SGHNT and CDR2 is YYREEE (reference sequence). Trimming cost V 0 bases and J 1 base, with 7 bases left between them. As DNA, the CDR3 is TGTGCCAGCAGCTTGGGGGGCATGAACACCGGGGAGCTGTTTTTT. Amino acid sequence: CASSLGGMNTGELFF.

This sequence joins TRBV4-2 and TRBJ1-4; possible D gene TRBD1, 5 bases. V was cut by 0 bases and J by 8 bases, with 19 bases left in between. Germline V gives CDR1 LGHNA, CDR2 YNFKEQ. The CDR3 extends over 17 amino acids. CDR3 in DNA: TGTGCCAGCAGCCAAGAAAACGGGCCCCGCCGGGGGGAAAAACTGTTTTTT. Translation: CASSQENGPRRGEKLFF.

The CDR3 DNA is TGTGCCAGCAGCAACATGAATAGCAATCAGCCCCAGCATTTT. It is translated as CASSNMNSNQPQHF. This chain joins TRBV6-1 and TRBJ1-5, with D unclear. V gave up 6 bases and J gave up 0 bases, with 9 bases separating them. Germline CDR1 and CDR2: MNHNS and SASEGT. This CDR3 has 14 amino acids.

This chain links TRBV7-9 with TRBJ2-5; D remains ambiguous. This CDR3 has 13 residues. CDR1 and CDR2 (germline): SEHNR, FQNEAQ (reference sequence). The V end lost 0 bases, the J end lost 4 bases, and 6 bases lay between the germline ends. For the CDR3, the DNA is TGTGCCAGCAGCTTAGCCACATCAGAGACCCAGTACTTC. It codes for CASSLATSETQYF. Based on the CDR3 plus reference TRBV7-9 and TRBJ2-5, the full variable domain is DTGVSQNPRHKITKRGQNVTFRCDPISEHNRLYWYRQTLGQGPEFLTYFQNEAQLEKSRLLSDRFSAERPKGSFSTLEIQRTEQGDSAMYLCASSLATSETQYFGPGTRLLVL.

The chain is built from TRBV30 and TRBJ1-3; no clear D gene. V was cut by 4 bases and J by 1 base, with 8 bases left in between. CDR1 and CDR2 from the germline V gene are GTSNPN and SVGIG (reference sequence). This CDR3 is built from 13 residues. The CDR3 spells CAWTAGSGNTIYF. CDR3 nucleotides: TGTGCCTGGACGGCGGGGTCTGGAAACACCATATATTTT.

This clone appeared once. The junction differs from germline at one of its ends, possibly a read error. The chain joins TRBV7-7 to TRBJ2-3, with TRBD1 identical over 9 bases. This CDR3 region has 16 residues. Germline CDR1 reads SSHAT; CDR2 reads FNYEAQ (reference sequence). The CDR3 sequence: CASSSGQGWSTDTQYF. CDR3 DNA sequence: TGTGCTAGCAGCTCCGGACAGGGGTGGAGCACAGATACGCAGTATTTT.

The chain is built from TRBV19 and TRBJ1-5; weak D call: TRBD1 (6 bases). The V and J ends lost 6 bases and 5 bases respectively, with 11 bases between them. CDR3 length: 13 amino acids. Germline V gives CDR1 LNHDA, CDR2 SQIVND (reference sequence). The CDR3 loop reads CASSLGGDQPQHF. The CDR3 region has the DNA TGTGCCAGTAGCCTAGGGGGGGATCAGCCCCAGCATTTT.